This T cell receptor (beta chain) was sequenced for a study of blood T cell repertoires in COVID-19. As for the study in general: Donors in the United States, Italy and Spain gave samples during acute or convalescent COVID-19. From T cells, B-cell-depleted T cells, or PBMCs came the material, which was cDNA or gDNA.

Methods used by the authors: Researchers report that nucleated cell counts were estimated from reference gene primer amplification. Repertoires were generated with immunoSEQ multiplex PCR, while TCRdb's copy carries only in-frame clones and drops some. The V and J calls and clone size were taken over from that table, and D and trimming were inferred from the DNA. The sample lists around 220,000 clones; roughly 80% were seen once. V shed 2 bases and J 9 bases; nucleotides not matched to a gene: 10. Germline lookup yields CDR1 WSHSY and CDR2 SAAADI. The CDR3 has 15 residues. Source material: peripheral blood. This TCR came from a man aged 25 to 40 with active or convalescent COVID-19. The chain is built from TRBV10-2 and TRBJ2-3, with 8 bases lining up with TRBD2. The CDR3 DNA reads as TGCGCCAGCAGTGAGGCGGGGGGCCCCGGCCTGACGCAGTATTTT. Translated, it gives CASSEAGGPGLTQYF.